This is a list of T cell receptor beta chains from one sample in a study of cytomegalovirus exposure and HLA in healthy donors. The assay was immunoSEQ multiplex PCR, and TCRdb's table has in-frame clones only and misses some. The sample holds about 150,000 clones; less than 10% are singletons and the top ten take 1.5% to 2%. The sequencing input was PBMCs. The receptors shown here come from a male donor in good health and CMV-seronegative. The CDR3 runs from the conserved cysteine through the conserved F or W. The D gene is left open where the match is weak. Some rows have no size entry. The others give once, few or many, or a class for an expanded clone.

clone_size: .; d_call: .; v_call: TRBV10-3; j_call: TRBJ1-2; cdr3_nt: TGTGCCATCAGTGAGTCTACAGGGACGGACTATGGCTACACCTTC; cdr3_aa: CAISESTGTDYGYTF
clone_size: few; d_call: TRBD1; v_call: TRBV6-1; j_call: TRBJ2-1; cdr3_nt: TGTGCCAGCAGCTGGGACAGTGAGCAGTTCTTC; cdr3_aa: CASSWDSEQFF
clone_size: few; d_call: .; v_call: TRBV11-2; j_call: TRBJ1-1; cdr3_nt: TGTGCCAGCAGCTTAGAGGGCAGTATTGGCACTGAAGCTTTCTTT; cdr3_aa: CASSLEGSIGTEAFF
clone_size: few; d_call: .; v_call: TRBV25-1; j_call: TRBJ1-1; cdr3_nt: TGTGCCAGCAGTGATCATACATGGACTGAAGCTTTCTTT; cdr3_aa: CASSDHTWTEAFF
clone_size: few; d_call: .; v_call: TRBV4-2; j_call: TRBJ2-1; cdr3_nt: TGTGCCAGCAGCCAAAGACTACAAAACAATGAGCAGTTCTTC; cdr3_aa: CASSQRLQNNEQFF
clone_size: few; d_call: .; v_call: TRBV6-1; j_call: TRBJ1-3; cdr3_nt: TGTGCCAGCAGTGATTGGAACAGGGTCGGAAACACCATATATTTT; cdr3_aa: CASSDWNRVGNTIYF
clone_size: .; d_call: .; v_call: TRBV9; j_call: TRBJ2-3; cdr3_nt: TGTGCCAGCAGCGGGAGGGGCGGGAGCACAGATACGCAGTATTTT; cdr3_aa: CASSGRGGSTDTQYF
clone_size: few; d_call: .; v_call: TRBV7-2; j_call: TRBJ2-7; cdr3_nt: TGTGCCAGCAGCGTGACAGGCGACTTAAGCTCCTACGAGCAGTACTTC; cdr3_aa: CASSVTGDLSSYEQYF
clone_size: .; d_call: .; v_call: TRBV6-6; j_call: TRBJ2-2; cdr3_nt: TGTGCCAGCAAAAGAAGACAGGCGAGTGGTACCGGGGAGCTGTTTTTT; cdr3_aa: CASKRRQASGTGELFF
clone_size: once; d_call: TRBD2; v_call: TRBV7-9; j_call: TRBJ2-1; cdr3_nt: TGTGCCAGCAGCCTAGGGACTAGCGGGAGGGCCTCCTACAATGAGCAGTTCTTC; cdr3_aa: CASSLGTSGRASYNEQFF
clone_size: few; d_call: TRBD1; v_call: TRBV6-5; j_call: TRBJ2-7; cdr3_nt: TGTGCCAGCACCAGGGGGCAGGGGACCTACGAGCAGTACTTC; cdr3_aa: CASTRGQGTYEQYF
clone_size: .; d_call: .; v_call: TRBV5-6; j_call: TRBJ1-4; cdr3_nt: TGTGCCAGCAGCTCCTTGTGGGGAGGGTACACGGCTAATGAAAAACTGTTTTTT; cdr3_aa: CASSSLWGGYTANEKLFF
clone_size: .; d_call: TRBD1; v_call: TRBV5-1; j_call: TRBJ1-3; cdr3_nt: TGCGCCAGCAGCGAGGGACAGGGTGGAAACACCATATATTTT; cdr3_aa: CASSEGQGGNTIYF
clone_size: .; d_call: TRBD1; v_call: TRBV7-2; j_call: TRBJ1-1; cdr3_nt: TGTGCCAGCAGGTCCGCAGGGGGCTTCACTGAAGCTTTCTTT; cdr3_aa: CASRSAGGFTEAFF
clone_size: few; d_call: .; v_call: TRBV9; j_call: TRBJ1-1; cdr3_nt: TGTGCCAGCACCCCTGGGGGCGCGGACACTGAAGCTTTCTTT; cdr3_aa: CASTPGGADTEAFF
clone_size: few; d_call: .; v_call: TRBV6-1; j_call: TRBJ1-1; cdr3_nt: TGTGCCAGCAGTGAAGTTCCCGAGACTGAAGCTTTCTTT; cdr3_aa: CASSEVPETEAFF
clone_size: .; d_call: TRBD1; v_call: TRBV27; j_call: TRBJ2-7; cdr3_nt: TGTGCCAGCAGTTCTACAGGGGACTACGAGCAGTACTTC; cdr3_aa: CASSSTGDYEQYF
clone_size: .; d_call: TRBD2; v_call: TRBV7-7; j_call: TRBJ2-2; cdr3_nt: TGTGCCAGCAGCTTAGCGGCGGGAGGAACCGGGGAGCTGTTTTTT; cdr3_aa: CASSLAAGGTGELFF
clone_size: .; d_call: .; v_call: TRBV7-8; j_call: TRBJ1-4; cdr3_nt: TGTGCCAGCCACGACGGACTTAATGAAAAACTGTTTTTT; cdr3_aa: CASHDGLNEKLFF
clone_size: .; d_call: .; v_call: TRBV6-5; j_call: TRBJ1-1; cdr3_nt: TGTGCCAGCAGAAGACAGATGAACACTGAAGCTTTCTTT; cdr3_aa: CASRRQMNTEAFF
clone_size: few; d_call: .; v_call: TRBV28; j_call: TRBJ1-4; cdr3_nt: TGTGCCAGCAGCTGGGGCAGACCAGTTGACGAAAAACTGTTTTTT; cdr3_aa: CASSWGRPVDEKLFF
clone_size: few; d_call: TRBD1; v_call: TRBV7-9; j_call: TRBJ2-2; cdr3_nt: TGTGCCAGCAGCTCTCAACAGGGGCAATCGAACACCGGGGAGCTGTTTTTT; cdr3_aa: CASSSQQGQSNTGELFF
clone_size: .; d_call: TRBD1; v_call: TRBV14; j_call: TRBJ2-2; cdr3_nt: TGTGCCAGCAGCCAAACGAACAGGGGTACCGGGGAGCTGTTTTTT; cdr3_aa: CASSQTNRGTGELFF
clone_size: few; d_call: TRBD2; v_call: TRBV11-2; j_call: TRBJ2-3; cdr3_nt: TGTGCCAGCACGGCCGGGGGGGGGCATGTTGCAGATACGCAGTATTTT; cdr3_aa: CASTAGGGHVADTQYF
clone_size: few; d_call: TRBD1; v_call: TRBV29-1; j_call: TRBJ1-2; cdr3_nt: TGCAGCGTCGAAGGACAGGGGTTCTATGGCTACACCTTC; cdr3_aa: CSVEGQGFYGYTF
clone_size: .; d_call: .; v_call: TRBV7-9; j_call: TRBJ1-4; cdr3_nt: TGTGCCAGCAGCCACGGGGGGATTTGGGAAAAACTGTTTTTT; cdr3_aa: CASSHGGIWEKLFF
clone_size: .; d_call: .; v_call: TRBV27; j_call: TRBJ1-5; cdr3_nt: TGTGCCAGCAGTCCCTTTAATAGCAATCAGCCCCAGCATTTT; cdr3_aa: CASSPFNSNQPQHF
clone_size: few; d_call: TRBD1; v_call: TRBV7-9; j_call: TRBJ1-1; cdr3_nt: TGTGCCAGCAGCCCCCACCGGGCAGGGGGCACTGAAGCTTTCTTT; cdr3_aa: CASSPHRAGGTEAFF
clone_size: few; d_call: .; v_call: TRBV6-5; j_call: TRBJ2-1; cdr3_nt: TGTGCCAGCAGACCCGGGACATCCCCCTACAATGAGCAGTTCTTC; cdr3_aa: CASRPGTSPYNEQFF
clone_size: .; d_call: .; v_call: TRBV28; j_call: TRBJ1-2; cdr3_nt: TGTGCCAGCAGTCTCAGGGATCCCCATGGCTACACCTTC; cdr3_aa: CASSLRDPHGYTF
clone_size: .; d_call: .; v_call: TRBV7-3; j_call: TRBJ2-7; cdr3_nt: TGTGCCAGCAGCCCCTCCGCCGGGGGGCTTTACGAGCAGTACTTC; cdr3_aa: CASSPSAGGLYEQYF
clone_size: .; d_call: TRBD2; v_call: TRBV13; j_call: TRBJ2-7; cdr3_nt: TGTGCCAGCAGCTTAGGGTTTCTAGCGGGGTACGAGCAGTACTTC; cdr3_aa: CASSLGFLAGYEQYF
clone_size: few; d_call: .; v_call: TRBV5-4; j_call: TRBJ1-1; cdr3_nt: TGTGCCAGCAGCCGCATCGGGGGGGACACTGAAGCTTTCTTT; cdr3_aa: CASSRIGGDTEAFF
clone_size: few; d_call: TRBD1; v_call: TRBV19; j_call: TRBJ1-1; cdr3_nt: TGTGCCAGTAGTATTCTTGTGCGGGACGGACAGGGAGGGAGCACTGAAGCTTTCTTT; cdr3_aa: CASSILVRDGQGGSTEAFF
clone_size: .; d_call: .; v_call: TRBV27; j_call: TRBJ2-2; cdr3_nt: TGTGCCAGCAGTCCCAGGGTCGGCGGGGAGCTGTTTTTT; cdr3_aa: CASSPRVGGELFF
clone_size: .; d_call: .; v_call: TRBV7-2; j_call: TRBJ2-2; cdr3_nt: TGTGCCAGCAGCTTAGGAGCCGCGAACACCGGGGAGCTGTTTTTT; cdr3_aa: CASSLGAANTGELFF